The rows below give T cell receptor beta chains drawn from one sample of a study of blood T cell repertoires in COVID-19. The assay was immunoSEQ multiplex PCR, and TCRdb's table has in-frame clones only and misses some. The repertoire has some 120,000 clones, roughly 80% of them found once; the top ten carry over 15%. The sequencing sample was made of PBMCs or T cells enriched from blood (not recorded which). Receptor source: a young man who had recovered from COVID-19. Both conserved end residues are part of each CDR3. A D gene is named only where the DNA matches it firmly. Rows may omit the clone size; those that give it use once, few, many or a size class.

j_call d_call clone_size v_call cdr3_nt cdr3_aa
TRBJ2-5 TRBD1 NA TRBV9 TGTGCCAGCAGCACCGGGACAGGGGGCGTGGAGACCCAGTACTTC CASSTGTGGVETQYF
TRBJ2-3 NA NA TRBV5-1 TGCGCCAGCAGCTTGGGGGCTTCGGAGGGCACAGATACGCAGTATTTT CASSLGASEGTDTQYF
TRBJ1-1 NA NA TRBV6-1 TGTGCCAGCAGTGAACAGTCGGGCAGGGCCACTGAAGCTTTCTTT CASSEQSGRATEAFF
TRBJ1-5 NA NA TRBV6-5 TGTGCCAGCACACTGGACAGCTATAGCAATCAGCCCCAGCATTTT CASTLDSYSNQPQHF
TRBJ1-4 NA once TRBV5-5 TGTGCCAGCAGCTTTACCGCGGGTGATGAAAAACTGTTTTTT CASSFTAGDEKLFF
TRBJ2-1 TRBD1 once TRBV5-1 TGCGCCAGCAGCCAAGGGACAGGGGGCTTCTACAATGAGCAGTTCTTC CASSQGTGGFYNEQFF
TRBJ2-1 NA NA TRBV9 TGTGCCAGCAGTCCCGCCCCCAGCTCCTACAATGAGCAGTTCTTC CASSPAPSSYNEQFF
TRBJ1-5 NA NA TRBV7-2 TGTGCCAGCAGCTTAGACCTCGCGTCGCGGTTTCAGCCCCAGCATTTT CASSLDLASRFQPQHF
TRBJ1-1 NA NA TRBV10-2 TGCGCCAGCAGGGAGACAGGGAACACTGAAGCTTTCTTT CASRETGNTEAFF
TRBJ1-1 NA NA TRBV6-5 TGTGCCAGCAGCCTGACAGACATGAACACTGAAGCTTTCTTT CASSLTDMNTEAFF
TRBJ2-1 NA NA TRBV5-1 TGCGCCAGCAGCTTCCCGGCAGGTAATGAGCAGTTCTTC CASSFPAGNEQFF
TRBJ1-5 TRBD1 NA TRBV27 TGTGCCAGCAGTCCCACCCCGACAGGGTTGGTTCCCCAGCATTTT CASSPTPTGLVPQHF
TRBJ1-4 TRBD1 NA TRBV19 TGTGCCAGTAGCGGGACAGCAACTAATGAAAAACTGTTTTTT CASSGTATNEKLFF
TRBJ2-7 NA NA TRBV19 TGTGCCAGTAGTATAGGGGCCTCCTCCTACGAGCAGTACTTC CASSIGASSYEQYF
TRBJ1-1 NA few TRBV22-1 TGTCCTGGGAGCGCACACGGACTCAACACTGAAGCTTTCTTT CPGSAHGLNTEAFF
TRBJ1-6 NA once TRBV30 TGTGCCTGGAGGGAGGGATCACCCCTCCACTTT CAWREGSPLHF
TRBJ2-1 TRBD1 NA TRBV9 TGTGCCAGCAGCGGCGGACAGGCCTCGTACAATGAGCAGTTCTTC CASSGGQASYNEQFF
TRBJ2-1 TRBD1 NA TRBV5-4 TGTGCCAGCAGCACCTGGACAGGGGGCACATACAATGAGCAGTTCTTC CASSTWTGGTYNEQFF
TRBJ2-1 TRBD1 NA TRBV7-3 TGTGCCAGCAGCTTAACAGGACTCTTAGGGGGCGGTGAGCAGTTCTTC CASSLTGLLGGGEQFF
TRBJ1-1 NA NA TRBV11-2 TGTGCCAGCAGCTCTCAGGTGAACACTGAAGCTTTCTTT CASSSQVNTEAFF
TRBJ1-2 NA many TRBV10-3 TGTGCCATCAGTGAGTCCGCCCGGTCTCAGGGCGGCTATGGCTACACCTTC CAISESARSQGGYGYTF
TRBJ2-5 NA few TRBV19 TGTGCCAGTAGTACGGGGGACCTGAAAGAGACCCAGTACTTC CASSTGDLKETQYF
TRBJ1-5 NA NA TRBV27 TGTGCCAGCAGTCCTGACAGAATAAATCAGCCCCAGCATTTT CASSPDRINQPQHF
TRBJ2-3 NA NA TRBV12-3/TRBV12-4 TGTGCCAGCACCATACTTCGGACAGATACGCAGTATTTT CASTILRTDTQYF
TRBJ2-6 NA NA TRBV7-9 TGTGCCAGCAGCGGCCGACTCGCCGGGGCCAACGTCCTGACTTTC CASSGRLAGANVLTF
TRBJ2-3 TRBD2 NA TRBV7-3 TGTGCCAGCAGCCCCACTAGCGGGAGGGCAGATACGCAGTATTTT CASSPTSGRADTQYF
TRBJ2-1 NA NA TRBV6-5 TGTGCCAGCAGGGAGATGGGGGGCTCCTACAATGAGCAGTTCTTC CASREMGGSYNEQFF
TRBJ2-2 NA NA TRBV30 TGTGCCTGGAGTTTCCCCAACTCGTACACCGGGGAGCTGTTTTTT CAWSFPNSYTGELFF
TRBJ2-2 NA NA TRBV3-1/TRBV3-2 TGTGCCAGCAGCCAAGATTTAAGACTACCCACCGGGGAGCTGTTTTTT CASSQDLRLPTGELFF
TRBJ1-4 NA NA TRBV7-2 TGTGCCAGCAGCATACTTCCCGGGGAAAAACTGTTTTTT CASSILPGEKLFF
TRBJ1-5 NA NA TRBV19 TGTGCCAGTAGTATAGCGGGGGGGGCGGGTCAGCCCCAGCATTTT CASSIAGGAGQPQHF
TRBJ2-7 TRBD2 NA TRBV27 TGTGCCAGCAGTCCGAGCCTAGCGGGTGGATCCTACGAGCAGTACTTC CASSPSLAGGSYEQYF
TRBJ1-5 TRBD1 NA TRBV2 TGTGCCAGCCTCAATAACAGGGGTAATCAGCCCCAGCATTTT CASLNNRGNQPQHF
TRBJ2-2 NA NA TRBV6-5 TGTGCCAGCAGGGATAGACAGGGAGGCACCGGGGAGCTGTTTTTT CASRDRQGGTGELFF
TRBJ1-1 NA NA TRBV25-1 TGTGCCAGTTGGGCCAGGGCTGGCACTGAAGCTTTCTTT CASWARAGTEAFF
TRBJ2-4 TRBD2 NA TRBV29-1 TGCAGCGTTACAAGACTAGCGGGAATGCAGTACTTC CSVTRLAGMQYF
TRBJ2-7 TRBD1 once TRBV11-2 TGTGCCAGCAGCTTAGGCGTCCGGGACAGGGGATACGAGCAGTACTTC CASSLGVRDRGYEQYF
TRBJ2-7 TRBD2 NA TRBV27 TGTGCCAGCATCCGGACTAGCGGGAGTTTAGAGCAGTACTTC CASIRTSGSLEQYF
TRBJ2-3 TRBD1 NA TRBV5-1 TGCGCCAGCAGCTTGGTAGGGGGCTTGGGAGATACGCAGTATTTT CASSLVGGLGDTQYF
TRBJ2-1 NA NA TRBV6-6 TGTGCCAGCAGTTACGCGTCTACCGAATACAATGAGCAGTTCTTC CASSYASTEYNEQFF
TRBJ1-2 NA NA TRBV3-1/TRBV3-2 TGTGCCAGCAGCCAAGTACTATCTGAGGGCTACACCTTC CASSQVLSEGYTF
TRBJ1-2 TRBD1 NA TRBV3-1/TRBV3-2 TGTGCCAGCAGCCCGGGACAGGGGGTAGTAGTTAACTATGGCTACACCTTC CASSPGQGVVVNYGYTF
TRBJ1-5 NA NA TRBV21-1 TGTGCCAGCAGCAAAAAGGGGGCCCCGAGCGGTCAGCCCCAGCATTTT CASSKKGAPSGQPQHF
TRBJ2-7 NA few TRBV11-2 TGTGCCAGCACCTTCCAGGGGATCTACGAGCAGTACTTC CASTFQGIYEQYF
TRBJ2-7 NA NA TRBV6-6 TGTGCCAGCAGTCGAGGTGACCCCGGGTTACTCACCTACGAGCAGTACTTC CASSRGDPGLLTYEQYF
TRBJ1-1 NA NA TRBV19 TGTGCCAGTCGAAACAGGGATGCGGACACTGAAGCTTTCTTT CASRNRDADTEAFF
TRBJ1-6 NA NA TRBV6-5 TGTGCCAGCAGTCCCCTAGGCAGCCCTAATTCACCCCTCCACTTT CASSPLGSPNSPLHF
TRBJ2-3 NA NA TRBV7-2 TGTGCCAGCAGCCCAGGACTGGCCACAGATACGCAGTATTTT CASSPGLATDTQYF
TRBJ1-3 NA NA TRBV4-1 TGCGCCAGCAGCCCCAGCGCGACCATGTCTGGAAACACCATATATTTT CASSPSATMSGNTIYF
TRBJ1-5 TRBD1 once TRBV19 TGTGCCAGTACCCGTACCGGGACAGAAAATAGCAATCAGCCCCAGCATTTT CASTRTGTENSNQPQHF
TRBJ2-1 TRBD1 NA TRBV7-9 TGTGCCAGCAGCGCACAGGGGGTTTTCAATGAGCAGTTCTTC CASSAQGVFNEQFF
TRBJ1-1 NA NA TRBV29-1 TGCAGCGCCCTAGGGGTAATTAACACTGAAGCTTTCTTT CSALGVINTEAFF
TRBJ2-1 NA NA TRBV5-1 TGCGCCAGCAGCTTCTTGGGGGAGGACAATGAGCAGTTCTTC CASSFLGEDNEQFF
TRBJ1-1 NA NA TRBV27 TGTGCCAGCAAACAGGGCAGCTCAAACACTGAAGCTTTCTTT CASKQGSSNTEAFF